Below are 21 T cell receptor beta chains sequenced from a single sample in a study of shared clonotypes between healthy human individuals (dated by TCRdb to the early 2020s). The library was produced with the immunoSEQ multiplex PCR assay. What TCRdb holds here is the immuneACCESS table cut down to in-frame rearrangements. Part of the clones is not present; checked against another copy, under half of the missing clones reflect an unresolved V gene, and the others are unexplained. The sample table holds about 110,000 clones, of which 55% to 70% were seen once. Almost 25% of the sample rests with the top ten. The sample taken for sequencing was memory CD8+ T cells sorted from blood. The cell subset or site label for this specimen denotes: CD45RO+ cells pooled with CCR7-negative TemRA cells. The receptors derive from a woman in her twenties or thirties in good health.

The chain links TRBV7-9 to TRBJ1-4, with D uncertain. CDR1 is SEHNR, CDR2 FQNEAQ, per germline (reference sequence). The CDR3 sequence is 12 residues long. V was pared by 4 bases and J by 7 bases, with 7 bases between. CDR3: CASSSRREKLFF. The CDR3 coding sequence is TGTGCCAGCAGCTCACGACGTGAAAAACTGTTTTTT.

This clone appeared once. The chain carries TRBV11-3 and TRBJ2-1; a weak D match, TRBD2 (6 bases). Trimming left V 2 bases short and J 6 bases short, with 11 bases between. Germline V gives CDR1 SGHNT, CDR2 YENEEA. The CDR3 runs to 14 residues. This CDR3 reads CASSLKVGGNEQFF. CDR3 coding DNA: TGTGCCAGCAGCTTAAAGGTGGGGGGCAATGAGCAGTTCTTC.

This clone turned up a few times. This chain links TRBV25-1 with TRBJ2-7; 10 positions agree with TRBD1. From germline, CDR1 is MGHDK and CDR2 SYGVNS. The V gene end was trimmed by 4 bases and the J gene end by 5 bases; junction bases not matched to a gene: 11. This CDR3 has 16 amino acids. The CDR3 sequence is CASSAGTGEATHEQYF. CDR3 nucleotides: TGTGCCAGCAGTGCCGGGACAGGGGAGGCCACCCACGAGCAGTACTTC.

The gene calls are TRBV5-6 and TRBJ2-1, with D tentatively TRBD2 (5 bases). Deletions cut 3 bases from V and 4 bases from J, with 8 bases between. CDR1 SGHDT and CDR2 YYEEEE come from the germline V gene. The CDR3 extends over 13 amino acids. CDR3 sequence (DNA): TGTGCCAGCAGCTCCGGACTGTACAATGAGCAGTTCTTC. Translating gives CASSSGLYNEQFF.

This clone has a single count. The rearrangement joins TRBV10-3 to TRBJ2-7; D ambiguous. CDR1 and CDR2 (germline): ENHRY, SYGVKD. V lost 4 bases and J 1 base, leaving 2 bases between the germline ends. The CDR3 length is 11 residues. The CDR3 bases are TGTGCCATCAGTGGTTCCTACGAGCAGTACTTC. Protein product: CAISGSYEQYF.

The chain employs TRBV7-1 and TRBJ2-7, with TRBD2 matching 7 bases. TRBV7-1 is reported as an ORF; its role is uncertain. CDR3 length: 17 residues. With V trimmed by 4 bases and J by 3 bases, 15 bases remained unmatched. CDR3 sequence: CASSLTGGSRSIYEQYF. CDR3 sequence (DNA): TGTGCCAGCAGCTTAACGGGGGGAAGTCGTTCTATCTACGAGCAGTACTTC.

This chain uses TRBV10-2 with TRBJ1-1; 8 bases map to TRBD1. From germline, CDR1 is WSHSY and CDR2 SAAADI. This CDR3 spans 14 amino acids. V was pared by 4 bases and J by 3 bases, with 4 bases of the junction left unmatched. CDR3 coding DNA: TGCGCCAGCAGTGTCAACAGGGGGGACACTGAAGCTTTCTTT. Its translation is CASSVNRGDTEAFF.

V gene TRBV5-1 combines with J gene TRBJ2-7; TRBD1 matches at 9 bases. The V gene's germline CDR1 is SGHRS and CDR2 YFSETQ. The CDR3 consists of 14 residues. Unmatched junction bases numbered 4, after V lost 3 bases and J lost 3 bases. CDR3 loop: CASSSRDRDYEQYF. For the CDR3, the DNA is TGCGCCAGCAGCTCCCGGGACAGGGACTACGAGCAGTACTTC.

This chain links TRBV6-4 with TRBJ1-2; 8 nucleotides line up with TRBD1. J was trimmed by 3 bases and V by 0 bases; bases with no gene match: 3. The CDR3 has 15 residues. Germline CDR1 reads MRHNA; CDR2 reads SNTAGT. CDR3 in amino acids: CASSDSPDRDYGYTF. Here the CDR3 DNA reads TGTGCCAGCAGTGACTCCCCGGACAGGGACTATGGCTACACCTTC.

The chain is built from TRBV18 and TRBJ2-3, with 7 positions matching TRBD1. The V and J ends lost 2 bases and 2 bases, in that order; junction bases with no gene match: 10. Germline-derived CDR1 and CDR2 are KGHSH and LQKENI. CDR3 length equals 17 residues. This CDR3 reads CASSPDRDEDFTDTQYF. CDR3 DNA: TGTGCCAGCTCACCAGACAGGGACGAGGACTTCACAGATACGCAGTATTTT. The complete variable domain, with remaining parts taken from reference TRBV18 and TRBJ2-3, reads NAGVMQNPRHLVRRRGQEARLRCSPMKGHSHVYWYRQLPEEGLKFMVYLQKENIIDESGMPKERFSAEFPKEGPSILRIQQVVRGDSAAYFCASSPDRDEDFTDTQYFGPGTRLTVL.

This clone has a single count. The CDR3 DNA follows: TGTGCCATCCCGACGGCCTCTGGAAACACCATATATTTT. It yields the protein CAIPTASGNTIYF. J is TRBJ1-3 and V is TRBV6-1, with no clear D. The CDR3 has 13 residues. Trimming cost V 10 bases and J 0 bases, with 10 bases left between them. Per the germline V gene, CDR1 is MNHNS and CDR2 is SASEGT.

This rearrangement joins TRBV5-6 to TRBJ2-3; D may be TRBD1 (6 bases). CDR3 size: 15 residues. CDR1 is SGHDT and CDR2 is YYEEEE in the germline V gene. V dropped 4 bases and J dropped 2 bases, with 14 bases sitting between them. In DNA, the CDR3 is TGTGCCAGCAGCAGAGGACAGCAATACACAGATACGCAGTATTTT. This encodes CASSRGQQYTDTQYF.

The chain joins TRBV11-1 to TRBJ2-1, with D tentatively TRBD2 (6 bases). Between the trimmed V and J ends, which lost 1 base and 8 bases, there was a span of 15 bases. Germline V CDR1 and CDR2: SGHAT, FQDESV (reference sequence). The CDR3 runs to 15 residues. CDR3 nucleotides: TGTGCCAGCAGCTTAGTTAAGGGAGGCTCGGATGAGCAGTTCTTC. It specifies CASSLVKGGSDEQFF.

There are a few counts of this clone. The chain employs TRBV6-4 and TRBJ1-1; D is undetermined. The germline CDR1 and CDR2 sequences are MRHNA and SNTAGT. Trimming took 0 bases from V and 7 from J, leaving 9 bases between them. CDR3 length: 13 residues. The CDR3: CASSDSERGEAFF. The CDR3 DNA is TGTGCCAGCAGTGACTCGGAGCGGGGTGAAGCTTTCTTT.

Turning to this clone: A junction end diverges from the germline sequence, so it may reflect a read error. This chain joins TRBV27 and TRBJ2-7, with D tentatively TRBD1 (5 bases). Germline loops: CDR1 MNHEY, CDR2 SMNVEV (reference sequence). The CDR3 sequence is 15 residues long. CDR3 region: CASSYYGRASYEQYF. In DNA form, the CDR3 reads TGTGCCAGTAGTTATTATGGCAGGGCTAGCTACGAGCAGTACTTC.

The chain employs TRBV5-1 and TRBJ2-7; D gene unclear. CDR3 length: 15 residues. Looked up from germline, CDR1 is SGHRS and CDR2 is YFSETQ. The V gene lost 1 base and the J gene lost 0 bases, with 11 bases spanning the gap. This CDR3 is CASSLLVRSSYEQYF. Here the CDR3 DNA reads TGCGCCAGCAGCTTGCTGGTAAGGAGCTCCTACGAGCAGTACTTC.

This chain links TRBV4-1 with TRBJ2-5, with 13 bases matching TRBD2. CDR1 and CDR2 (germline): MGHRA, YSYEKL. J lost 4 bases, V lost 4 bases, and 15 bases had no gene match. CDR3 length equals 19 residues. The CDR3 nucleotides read TGCGCCAGCAGCCCCGGGAGACCGGGACTAGCGGGAAAGGGAGAGACCCAGTACTTC. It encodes CASSPGRPGLAGKGETQYF.

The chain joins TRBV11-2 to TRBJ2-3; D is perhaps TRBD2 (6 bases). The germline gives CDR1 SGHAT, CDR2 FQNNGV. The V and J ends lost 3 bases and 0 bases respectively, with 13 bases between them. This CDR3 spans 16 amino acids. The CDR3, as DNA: TGTGCCAGCAGCTTTAATCCGAGCGGGAGCACAGATACGCAGTATTTT. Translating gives CASSFNPSGSTDTQYF.

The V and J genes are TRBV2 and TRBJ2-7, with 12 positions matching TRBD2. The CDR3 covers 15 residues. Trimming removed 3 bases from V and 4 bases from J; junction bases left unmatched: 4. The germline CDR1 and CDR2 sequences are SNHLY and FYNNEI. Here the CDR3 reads CASSDTTSGSYEQYF. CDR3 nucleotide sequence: TGTGCCAGCAGTGATACGACTAGCGGGAGTTACGAGCAGTACTTC.

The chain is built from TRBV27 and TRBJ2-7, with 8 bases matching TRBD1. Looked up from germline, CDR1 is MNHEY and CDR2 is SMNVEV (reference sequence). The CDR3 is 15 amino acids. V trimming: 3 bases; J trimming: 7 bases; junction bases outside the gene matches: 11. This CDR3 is CASSFLGQGAWEQYF. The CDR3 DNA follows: TGTGCCAGCAGTTTTTTAGGGCAGGGGGCTTGGGAGCAGTACTTC.

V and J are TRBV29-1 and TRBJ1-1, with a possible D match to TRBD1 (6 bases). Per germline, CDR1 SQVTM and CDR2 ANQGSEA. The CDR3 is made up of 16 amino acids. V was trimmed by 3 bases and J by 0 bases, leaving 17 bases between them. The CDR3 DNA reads TGCAGCGTTGATGGGGGCGGCATGTCTATGAACACTGAAGCTTTCTTT. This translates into CSVDGGGMSMNTEAFF.